This TCR beta chain stems from a study of prognosis after radiotherapy for stage I lung cancer. The CDR3 runs 15 residues. Germline V lookup: CDR1 DFQATT, CDR2 SNEGSKA (reference sequence). Losses at the gene ends were 1 base for V and 2 bases for J; bases not matched to a gene: 2. Using two-round multiplex PCR, the authors amplified TCR beta CDR3 from genomic DNA. Each TRBV and TRBJ gene had its own primer in the first PCR round. Each CDR3 protein gets one entry after TCRdb re-called the multiplex PCR reads with MiXCR. The sample contains around 13,000 distinct CDR3 sequences, approximately 40% of which appear only once. This clonotype was picked up a small number of times.

The sequence was obtained from a donor over 45 with non-small cell lung cancer. Sequencing used PBMCs, obtained before or after stereotactic body radiation therapy (not recorded which). The chain uses TRBV20-1 and TRBJ2-5; 12 bases are a match to TRBD2. The DNA of the CDR3 is TGCAGTGCTAGAGGACTAGCGGGGGTACAAGAGACCCAGTACTTC. It translates to CSARGLAGVQETQYF.